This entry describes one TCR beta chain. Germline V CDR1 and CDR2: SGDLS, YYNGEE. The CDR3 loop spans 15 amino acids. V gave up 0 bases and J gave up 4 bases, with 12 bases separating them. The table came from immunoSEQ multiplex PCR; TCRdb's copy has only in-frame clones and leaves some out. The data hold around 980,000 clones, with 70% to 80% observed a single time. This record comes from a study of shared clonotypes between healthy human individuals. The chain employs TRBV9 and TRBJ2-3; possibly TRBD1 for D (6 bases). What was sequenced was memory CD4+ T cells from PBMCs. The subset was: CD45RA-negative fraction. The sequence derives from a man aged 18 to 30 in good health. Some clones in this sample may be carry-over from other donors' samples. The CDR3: CASSVEGRGADTQYF. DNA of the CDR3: TGTGCCAGCAGCGTAGAAGGCAGGGGCGCAGATACGCAGTATTTT.